The rows below give T cell receptor beta chains drawn from one sample of a study of cytomegalovirus exposure and HLA in healthy donors. Produced via immunoSEQ multiplex PCR; TCRdb's table is partial and in-frame only. The table shows approximately 150,000 clones, with over 80% occurring only once. The sample was PBMCs. The receptors were sampled from a woman aged 25 to 39 in good health and CMV-seronegative. The CDR3 runs from the conserved cysteine through the conserved F or W. A D gene is named only where the DNA matches it firmly. The size of a clone is reported for some rows only, either as once, few or many, or as a class for expanded clones.

>NA|TRBJ1-2|TRBV18|NA|16
CASSPQPPGTNYGYTF
TGTGCCAGCTCACCACAGCCCCCGGGAACAAACTATGGCTACACCTTC
>TRBD1|TRBJ1-3|TRBV5-1|NA|16
CASSLQGTGQGNTIYF
TGCGCCAGCAGCTTGCAGGGGACAGGGCAAGGAAACACCATATATTTT
>TRBD1|TRBJ1-3|TRBV7-9|NA|16
CASSRPGQHSGNTIYF
TGTGCCAGCAGCAGGCCGGGACAGCACTCTGGAAACACCATATATTTT
>TRBD1|TRBJ1-1|TRBV5-4|once|15
CASNRDSHWNTEAFF
TGTGCCAGCAACCGGGACAGCCATTGGAACACTGAAGCTTTCTTT
>NA|TRBJ2-5|TRBV10-1|NA|19
CASSESRLTGPNPQETQYF
TGCGCCAGCAGTGAGTCCCGGTTGACAGGACCCAACCCACAAGAGACCCAGTACTTC
>TRBD2|TRBJ2-7|TRBV7-2|NA|15
CASSYSSGSSYEQYF
TGTGCCAGCAGCTACTCTAGCGGGAGCTCCTACGAGCAGTACTTC
>NA|TRBJ2-7|TRBV28|NA|15
CASSLSRDSYYEQYF
TGTGCCAGCAGTTTAAGTCGGGATTCCTACTACGAGCAGTACTTC
>NA|TRBJ1-1|TRBV30|NA|13
CAWSVAESTEAFF
TGTGCCTGGAGTGTAGCGGAGAGCACTGAAGCTTTCTTT
>TRBD2|TRBJ2-7|TRBV6-6|NA|14
CASSYELAGDEQYF
TGTGCCAGCAGTTACGAACTAGCGGGAGACGAGCAGTACTTC
>NA|TRBJ2-2|TRBV15|NA|14
CATSAGRNTGELFF
TGTGCCACCAGCGCGGGACGGAACACCGGGGAGCTGTTTTTT
>NA|TRBJ2-3|TRBV7-9|NA|14
CASRAEIGTDTQYF
TGTGCCAGCAGGGCGGAAATCGGGACAGATACGCAGTATTTT
>NA|TRBJ1-1|TRBV21-1|NA|16
CASSKSPGGTNTEAFF
TGTGCCAGCAGCAAATCCCCGGGGGGGACGAACACTGAAGCTTTCTTT
>NA|TRBJ2-7|TRBV10-2|NA|14
CASSETGSGYEQYF
TGCGCCAGCAGTGAGACAGGGTCGGGATACGAGCAGTACTTC
>TRBD2|TRBJ2-1|TRBV11-2|NA|17
CASSLEVSGRVNNEQFF
TGTGCCAGCAGCTTAGAAGTTAGCGGGAGGGTCAACAATGAGCAGTTCTTC
>NA|TRBJ2-2|TRBV9|NA|17
CASSVGVTAANTGELFF
TGTGCCAGCAGCGTAGGTGTGACAGCCGCGAACACCGGGGAGCTGTTTTTT
>NA|TRBJ1-2|TRBV19|NA|13
CASSIGQFYGYTF
TGTGCCAGTAGTATTGGGCAGTTCTATGGCTACACCTTC
>NA|TRBJ1-1|TRBV18|NA|16
CASSTRQNALNTEAFF
TGTGCCAGCTCAACGCGACAAAACGCGCTGAACACTGAAGCTTTCTTT
>TRBD2|TRBJ2-1|TRBV9|NA|16
CASSGSGLAEYNEQFF
TGTGCCAGCAGCGGATCAGGACTAGCCGAATACAATGAGCAGTTCTTC
>NA|TRBJ1-2|TRBV30|once|12
CAWRSSNYGYTF
TGTGCCTGGAGGTCGTCTAACTATGGCTACACCTTC
>NA|TRBJ1-4|TRBV7-9|NA|14
CASSLGQGYEKLFF
TGTGCCAGCAGCTTGGGGCAGGGGTATGAAAAACTGTTTTTT
>TRBD1|TRBJ1-1|TRBV27|NA|14
CASRGQGPTTEAFF
TGTGCCAGCAGGGGACAGGGGCCGACAACTGAAGCTTTCTTT
>NA|TRBJ1-2|TRBV19|NA|14
CASSLLTGNYGYTF
TGTGCCAGTAGTTTGCTGACAGGCAACTATGGCTACACCTTC
>TRBD2|TRBJ2-5|TRBV2|NA|21
CASSEIGRGLAGGRYQETQYF
TGTGCCAGCAGTGAAATTGGGAGGGGACTAGCGGGGGGACGGTACCAAGAGACCCAGTACTTC
>NA|TRBJ1-5|TRBV19|once|16
CASSYRQTYSNQPQHF
TGTGCCAGTAGCTACAGACAGACCTATAGCAATCAGCCCCAGCATTTT
>TRBD1|TRBJ2-7|TRBV5-8|NA|14
CASSSYRGNYEQYF
TGTGCCAGCAGCTCATACAGGGGAAACTACGAGCAGTACTTC
>NA|TRBJ1-4|TRBV5-4|NA|15
CASSRRTTTNEKLFF
TGTGCCAGCAGCCGGAGGACGACAACTAATGAAAAACTGTTTTTT
>TRBD1|TRBJ2-7|TRBV10-1|NA|14
CASSEGTGGYEQYF
TGCGCCAGCAGTGAGGGGACAGGGGGCTACGAGCAGTACTTC
>TRBD2|TRBJ2-7|TRBV2|NA|13
CATAEREMREQYF
TGTGCCACTGCCGAGCGGGAGATGAGAGAGCAGTACTTC
>TRBD1|TRBJ1-2|TRBV2|NA|14
CASSGDRDAYGYTF
TGTGCCAGCAGCGGCGACAGGGACGCCTATGGCTACACCTTC
>NA|TRBJ1-2|TRBV6-5|NA|13
CASRSPGLKGYTF
TGTGCCAGCAGATCACCGGGACTAAAAGGCTACACCTTC
>TRBD1|TRBJ1-2|TRBV28|NA|13
CASSLAGGNGYTF
TGTGCCAGCAGTTTAGCAGGGGGGAATGGCTACACCTTC
>TRBD1|TRBJ2-1|TRBV10-3|NA|14
CATHQGDRHWEQFF
TGTGCCACCCATCAGGGGGACAGGCATTGGGAGCAGTTCTTC
>TRBD1|TRBJ2-2|TRBV11-2|NA|18
CASSLSPPGTGDTGELFF
TGTGCCAGCAGCTTATCCCCGCCCGGGACAGGGGACACCGGGGAGCTGTTTTTT
>TRBD2|TRBJ2-5|TRBV29-1|once|14
CSVSSGPYQETQYF
TGCAGCGTTTCTAGCGGGCCGTACCAAGAGACCCAGTACTTC
>NA|TRBJ2-5|TRBV7-9|NA|14
CASSTRVGQETQYF
TGTGCCAGCAGCACTCGGGTAGGACAAGAGACCCAGTACTTC
>NA|TRBJ1-3|TRBV5-1|NA|15
CASSPGVQSGNTIYF
TGCGCCAGCAGCCCCGGAGTTCAAAGTGGAAACACCATATATTTT
>TRBD2|TRBJ2-1|TRBV5-1|few|16
CASSTRGLAGDYEQFF
TGCGCCAGCAGCACGAGGGGACTAGCGGGAGATTATGAGCAGTTCTTC
>TRBD1|TRBJ2-7|TRBV7-9|NA|16
CASSPLWTGDNREQYF
TGTGCCAGCAGCCCCCTGTGGACAGGGGATAATCGCGAGCAGTACTTC
>NA|TRBJ2-5|TRBV7-9|once|15
CASSSISGLQETQYF
TGTGCCAGCAGCTCTATCTCGGGGTTACAAGAGACCCAGTACTTC
>TRBD2|TRBJ2-3|TRBV5-4|NA|16
CASSLGTSGRTDTQYF
TGTGCCAGCAGCTTAGGGACTAGCGGGAGAACAGATACGCAGTATTTT
>NA|TRBJ1-4|TRBV19|NA|18
CASSPAGPDSSLNEKLFF
TGTGCCAGTAGTCCAGCCGGACCCGACAGTTCCTTAAATGAAAAACTGTTTTTT
>TRBD1|TRBJ2-2|TRBV23-1|NA|16
CASSHSTGILAGELFF
TGCGCCAGCAGTCATTCGACAGGGATCTTGGCCGGGGAGCTGTTTTTT
>NA|TRBJ2-2|TRBV19|NA|14
CASRKGGYTGELFF
TGTGCCAGTAGGAAGGGGGGGTACACCGGGGAGCTGTTTTTT